This T cell receptor (beta chain) comes out of a study of cytomegalovirus exposure and HLA in healthy donors. The table lists this clone with a few counts. In the PCR, 60 Vbeta and 13 Jbeta primers were used. Sequenced by immunoSEQ multiplex PCR; TCRdb stores in-frame clones only, minus some. The sample includes about 120,000 clones, more than 65% seen only once; the top ten take 3.5% to 4%. V was clipped by 1 base and J by 0 bases, with 16 bases between them. The CDR3 contains 17 residues. Per germline, CDR1 SGHKS and CDR2 YYEKEE (reference sequence). The sequence came from a man younger than 30 in good health and CMV-seropositive. Sequenced input: PBMCs. The chain recombines TRBV5-5 with TRBJ1-1; D is ambiguous. The CDR3 is CASSLRRSIAMNTEAFF. Here the CDR3 DNA reads TGTGCCAGCAGCTTGCGGAGATCTATCGCGATGAACACTGAAGCTTTCTTT.